The next 7 T cell receptor beta chains were all read from a single sample in a study of T cell responses to AZD1222 COVID-19 vaccine. Using immunoSEQ multiplex PCR, the repertoire was profiled, and TCRdb retains in-frame clones only, with some absent. Found here are about 98,000 clones, about 86% of them singletons; the top ten hold 4% to 6%. The input for sequencing was peripheral blood, taken on day 0 of AZD1222 vaccination. The receptor set was obtained from an adult in good health.

The chain couples TRBV18 to TRBJ1-6; TRBD1 aligns across 8 bases. With 2 bases clipped from V and 6 bases from J, the junction kept 6 bases outside the gene matches. Germline loops: CDR1 KGHSH, CDR2 LQKENI. The CDR3 runs to 16 residues. The CDR3 nucleotides are TGTGCCAGCTCACCATCTACAGGGGGATCTAATTCACCCCTCCACTTT. Translation: CASSPSTGGSNSPLHF.

This chain uses TRBV5-1 with TRBJ2-1, with D tentatively TRBD1 or TRBD2 (5 bases each). The V end was cut by 0 bases, the J end by 5 bases, with 15 bases between. CDR1 is SGHRS and CDR2 is YFSETQ in the germline V gene. This CDR3 comprises 16 residues. The CDR3 DNA is TGCGCCAGCAGCTTGGGGGGGTACGGACGGGACAATGAGCAGTTCTTC. Translating gives CASSLGGYGRDNEQFF.

This rearrangement joins TRBV9 to TRBJ1-2; a weak D match, TRBD1 (6 bases). Trimming shortened V by 1 base and J by 7 bases, and 17 bases separated the two germline ends. This CDR3 contains 15 residues. Germline-derived CDR1 and CDR2 are SGDLS and YYNGEE. CDR3 amino acids: CASSVWRDTRGGYTF. The DNA of the CDR3 is TGTGCCAGCAGCGTATGGCGGGACACTCGGGGTGGCTACACCTTC.

The chain employs TRBV28 and TRBJ2-7; D gene unclear. Trimming pared 4 bases from V and 0 bases from J, leaving 10 bases between. This CDR3 is 14 amino acids long. Germline values: CDR1 MDHEN, CDR2 SYDVKM. The CDR3 sequence: CASSSRRLSYEQYF. The CDR3 DNA follows: TGTGCCAGCAGTTCGAGGCGCCTCTCCTACGAGCAGTACTTC. The entire variable domain, with the rest obtained from reference TRBV28 and TRBJ2-7, is as follows: DVKVTQSSRYLVKRTGEKVFLECVQDMDHENMFWYRQDPGLGLRLIYFSYDVKMKEKGDIPEGYSVSREKKERFSLILESASTNQTSMYLCASSSRRLSYEQYFGPGTRLTVT.

The chain recombines TRBV4-1 with TRBJ1-1; D is ambiguous. The V end was cut by 4 bases, the J end by 1 base, with 10 bases between. The CDR3 runs 14 residues. The V gene's germline CDR1 is MGHRA and CDR2 YSYEKL. CDR3 DNA: TGCGCCAGCAGCCGGCGGGAATGGAACACTGAAGCTTTCTTT. This translates into CASSRREWNTEAFF.

In nucleotides, the CDR3 is TGTGCCAGCAGCAAAAGCCTAGCGGGAGTATCAGATACGCAGTATTTT. Amino acid sequence: CASSKSLAGVSDTQYF. This sequence joins TRBV21-1 and TRBJ2-3; TRBD2, the D gene given by the table, was not confirmed from the DNA. TRBV21-1 is a pseudogene locus. The CDR3 contains 16 residues.

The chain joins TRBV18 to TRBJ2-1; TRBD1 agrees at 8 bases. The junction had 11 bases not matched to a gene; V was cut back by 4 bases and J by 6 bases. Per germline, CDR1 KGHSH and CDR2 LQKENI. The CDR3 length is 16 residues. This CDR3 is CASSLPDRVAVNEQFF. CDR3 bases: TGTGCCAGCTCACTGCCGGACAGGGTTGCGGTCAATGAGCAGTTCTTC.